This T cell receptor beta chain stems from a study of CD8 T cells in Susac syndrome. An amount of RNA that ranged from roughly 0.45 to 1 ug was reverse transcribed with random hexamers. The method of amplification for TCR beta CDR3 was immunoSEQ multiplex PCR, covering 54 Vbeta and 13 Jbeta. TCRdb re-called the immunoSEQ multiplex PCR reads with MiXCR, one entry per CDR3 protein. The table includes roughly 300,000 distinct CDR3 sequences, around 84% detected once. A remark on this clonotype: Antigen unknown.

V was pared by 4 bases and J by 5 bases, with 7 bases of the junction left unmatched. The CDR3 runs 14 residues. Germline V gives CDR1 DFQATT, CDR2 SNEGSKA (reference sequence). Peripheral blood CD8+ and CD4+ T cells were profiled by TCR beta sequencing. TEMRA cells were enriched by FACS, and CD4+ and CD8+ T cells were negatively isolated. Study observations and caveats: The study recognized that the number of individuals in its TCR sequencing and HLA analysis was relatively small.

The chain is built from TRBV20-1 and TRBJ2-1, with 8 bases fitting TRBD2. Sequences were obtained from CD8+ T cells from PBMCs. The TCR was taken from a human donor with multiple sclerosis. The CDR3 coding sequence is TGCAGTGCTACCGGGACTAGTGGGGACAATGAGCAGTTCTTC. Translated, it gives CSATGTSGDNEQFF.